The 30 T cell receptor beta chains below were found in one sample sequenced in a study of blood T cell repertoires in COVID-19. Assay used: immunoSEQ multiplex PCR; TCRdb lists only in-frame clones, some missing. The data hold hundreds of thousands of clones, with roughly nine tenths observed a single time. The sequenced sample consisted of PBMCs or T cells enriched from blood (not recorded which). All receptors come from a man between 18 and 29 years old who had recovered from COVID-19.

This clone appeared once. The chain has TRBV4-3 and TRBJ2-4; maybe TRBD1 (6 bases). Between the trimmed V and J ends, which lost 1 base and 9 bases, there was a span of 19 bases. The CDR3 totals 16 residues. In germline, CDR1 is LGHNA, CDR2 YSLEER. This CDR3 is CASSQGSSQGSSIQYF. The CDR3 nucleotides are TGCGCCAGCAGCCAAGGATCTTCACAGGGATCGTCCATTCAGTACTTC.

The chain recombines TRBV5-1 with TRBJ2-4, with D perhaps TRBD2 (6 bases). Germline loops: CDR1 SGHRS, CDR2 YFSETQ. V dropped 1 base and J dropped 6 bases, with 17 bases sitting between them. The CDR3 is 16 amino acids. The CDR3 DNA is TGCGCCAGCAGCTTGAATCCCCTTTTGGGGGGAAACATTCAGTACTTC. Translated, it gives CASSLNPLLGGNIQYF.

The chain links TRBV30 to TRBJ2-5, with D tentatively TRBD1 (5 bases). From germline, CDR1 is GTSNPN and CDR2 SVGIG (reference sequence). The ends were cut back, 3 bases at V and 3 bases at J, with 14 bases in the middle. There are 14 residues in the CDR3. This CDR3 reads CAWSRRQSKETQYF. The CDR3 DNA is TGTGCCTGGAGCAGAAGACAGTCTAAAGAGACCCAGTACTTC. Together with reference TRBV30 and TRBJ2-5, the CDR3 gives the full variable domain: SQTIHQWPATLVQPVGSPLSLECTVEGTSNPNLYWYRQAAGRGLQLLFYSVGIGQISSEVPQNLSASRPQDRQFILSSKKLLLSDSGFYLCAWSRRQSKETQYFGPGTRLLVL.

The V and J genes are TRBV5-1 and TRBJ1-5; 8 positions match TRBD1. Germline V gene data show CDR1 as SGHRS and CDR2 as YFSETQ. This CDR3 spans 14 amino acids. Germline trimming cut 4 bases from V and 13 bases from J; bases unmatched to any gene: 13. CDR3 amino acids: CASSPGQGGSPQHF. CDR3 coding DNA: TGCGCCAGCAGCCCAGGACAGGGAGGGTCTCCACAGCATTTT.

The chain has TRBV23-1 and TRBJ1-1; 7 nucleotides align to TRBD1. TRBV23-1 is an ORF, with its function uncertain. Germline trimming cut 6 bases from V and 0 bases from J; bases unmatched to any gene: 10. The CDR3 consists of 16 residues. In DNA, the CDR3 is TGCGCCAGCAGGGGGAACAGGGGCCCTATGAACACTGAAGCTTTCTTT. The encoded protein is CASRGNRGPMNTEAFF.

The chain uses TRBV4-1 and TRBJ2-7; 7 bases fit TRBD1. Germline assignment: CDR1 MGHRA and CDR2 YSYEKL. V shed 3 bases and J 4 bases; nucleotides not matched to a gene: 15. This CDR3 spans 17 amino acids. CDR3 region: CASSQSSTPGQKYEQYF. CDR3 bases: TGCGCCAGCAGCCAGTCGAGTACCCCGGGACAGAAATACGAGCAGTACTTC.

The gene calls are TRBV5-1 and TRBJ2-5; 12 bases agree with TRBD1. The J segment lost 4 bases and the V segment lost 0 bases, leaving 4 bases of the junction unmatched. The length of the CDR3 is 16 residues. Germline values: CDR1 SGHRS, CDR2 YFSETQ. This CDR3 reads CASSLGPGQGAETQYF. The CDR3, as DNA: TGCGCCAGCAGCTTGGGACCGGGACAGGGGGCAGAGACCCAGTACTTC.

The chain joins TRBV24-1 to TRBJ1-2; D is unresolved. The CDR3 length is 13 residues. Looked up from germline, CDR1 is KGHDR and CDR2 is SFDVKD. Trimming left V 4 bases short and J 1 base short, with 6 bases between. CDR3 bases: TGTGCCACCAGTGACGGTGGTAACTATGGCTACACCTTC. Translating gives CATSDGGNYGYTF.

This chain connects TRBV7-6 to TRBJ1-3; TRBD1 matches 7 bases. The CDR3 spans 14 residues. The V segment lost 4 bases and the J segment 1 base; nucleotides outside the gene matches: 1. CDR1 is SGHVS and CDR2 is FNYEAQ in the germline V gene. CDR3 loop: CASSSGQSGNTIYF. The CDR3 DNA is TGTGCCAGCAGCTCGGGACAGTCTGGAAACACCATATATTTT.

This chain links TRBV28 with TRBJ1-2, with D hard to call. This CDR3 has 13 residues. Trimming took 3 bases from V and 5 from J, leaving 10 bases between them. Germline CDR1 and CDR2: MDHEN and SYDVKM. The CDR3 protein is CASSLSGKYGYTF. The CDR3 bases are TGTGCCAGCAGTTTGTCGGGGAAATATGGCTACACCTTC.

This clone appeared once. The rearrangement links TRBV19 to TRBJ1-6, with D possibly TRBD1 on 5 matching bases. The CDR3 contains 15 residues. The germline gives CDR1 LNHDA, CDR2 SQIVND (reference sequence). Trimming removed 6 bases from V and 10 bases from J, with 19 bases in between. The CDR3 sequence: CASSPGFKPNSPLHF. The CDR3 DNA reads as TGTGCCAGTAGCCCAGGGTTTAAGCCTAACTCACCCCTCCACTTT.

The chain is built from TRBV11-3 and TRBJ2-2; 9 bases are shared with TRBD1. Germline CDR1 is SGHNT and CDR2 is YENEEA. CDR3 length: 16 amino acids. V trimming: 8 bases; J trimming: 7 bases; junction bases outside the gene matches: 14. The CDR3 spells CASCKTGTGLSGELFF. CDR3 sequence (DNA): TGTGCCAGCTGCAAGACCGGGACAGGGCTGAGCGGGGAGCTGTTTTTT.

The chain links TRBV6-5 to TRBJ2-3, with D tentatively TRBD2 (7 bases). Trimming removed 4 bases at V and 5 bases at J, with 16 bases between. Looked up from germline, CDR1 is MNHEY and CDR2 is SVGAGI. This CDR3 has 15 amino acids. CDR3 sequence (DNA): TGTGCCAGCAGTTCACCGTCAGGGGAGGGAGATACGCAGTATTTT. This gives the protein CASSSPSGEGDTQYF.

This clone occurred a few times. The chain is built from TRBV27 and TRBJ2-7; 14 bases fit TRBD2. The junction had 3 bases not matched to a gene; V was cut back by 6 bases and J by 5 bases. The CDR3 loop spans 14 amino acids. Germline V lookup: CDR1 MNHEY, CDR2 SMNVEV (reference sequence). CDR3 in amino acids: CASRRGLAGDEQYF. The CDR3 bases are TGTGCCAGCAGGAGGGGACTAGCGGGAGACGAGCAGTACTTC.

The chain has TRBV10-2 and TRBJ1-1; 10 positions match TRBD1. The V gene end was trimmed by 4 bases and the J gene end by 5 bases; junction bases not matched to a gene: 10. CDR1 and CDR2 from the germline V gene are WSHSY and SAAADI. The CDR3 has 16 residues. The CDR3 coding sequence is TGCGCCAGCAGTGGTGTCCGGACAGGGGGTTTAACTGAAGCTTTCTTT. Protein product: CASSGVRTGGLTEAFF.

V usage is TRBV12-3 or TRBV12-4 and J usage is TRBJ1-6; TRBD1 aligns across 7 bases. The V gene end was trimmed by 5 bases and the J gene end by 9 bases; junction bases not matched to a gene: 4. The CDR3 is made up of 13 amino acids. DNA for the CDR3: TGTGCCAGCAGTCGACAGGGCAGTTCACCCCTCCACTTT. Its translation is CASSRQGSSPLHF.

This clone came up a few times. The chain joins TRBV19 to TRBJ1-1; D ambiguous. Germline CDR1 and CDR2: LNHDA and SQIVND (reference sequence). Trimming cost V 2 bases and J 2 bases, with 9 bases left between them. The CDR3 spans 14 residues. DNA for the CDR3: TGTGCCAGTAGTATACCCGGGAGTAACACTGAAGCTTTCTTT. Translation: CASSIPGSNTEAFF.

V is TRBV7-3 and J is TRBJ2-7; the D gene is possibly TRBD2 (6 bases). V lost 2 bases, J lost 5 bases, and 13 bases lay in between. This CDR3 region has 14 residues. The germline CDR1 and CDR2 sequences are SGHTA and FQGTGA. This chain's CDR3 is CASSLSVADHEQYF. The CDR3 nucleotides read TGTGCCAGCAGCTTATCGGTAGCGGATCACGAGCAGTACTTC. Filled out from reference TRBV7-3 and TRBJ2-7, the complete variable domain reads GAGVSQTPSNKVTEKGKYVELRCDPISGHTALYWYRQSLGQGPEFLIYFQGTGAADDSGLPNDRFFAVRPEGSVSTLKIQRTERGDSAVYLCASSLSVADHEQYFGPGTRLTVT.

The chain links TRBV24-1 to TRBJ1-5; 8 positions agree with TRBD1. This CDR3 spans 17 amino acids. Germline values: CDR1 KGHDR, CDR2 SFDVKD. V shed 4 bases, J shed 2 bases, and the junction held 9 bases outside the gene matches. The CDR3 DNA follows: TGTGCCACCAGTGAACCAGAGGACAGGGAAGGCAATCAGCCCCAGCATTTT. Translated: CATSEPEDREGNQPQHF.

The V gene is TRBV18, the J gene TRBJ1-6; D is undetermined. The CDR3 is made up of 15 amino acids. Trimming took 2 bases from V and 10 from J, leaving 15 bases between them. The germline CDR1 and CDR2 sequences are KGHSH and LQKENI. DNA of the CDR3: TGTGCCAGCTCACCAATCCAGGCGGGTAGCTCACCCCTCCACTTT. Residues: CASSPIQAGSSPLHF.

The chain employs TRBV28 and TRBJ1-1, with TRBD1 as a possible D gene (5 bases). CDR3 size: 14 residues. The V gene's germline CDR1 is MDHEN and CDR2 SYDVKM. V lost 3 bases, J lost 0 bases, and 8 bases lay in between. The CDR3 DNA is TGTGCCAGCAGTTTGAGACAGATGAACACTGAAGCTTTCTTT. This translates into CASSLRQMNTEAFF.

This sequence joins TRBV15 and TRBJ2-1; 7 positions match TRBD2. Germline trimming cut 0 bases from V and 9 bases from J; bases unmatched to any gene: 11. The germline V gene has CDR1 LNHNV and CDR2 YYDKDF (reference sequence). The CDR3 is 16 residues long. The CDR3 coding sequence is TGTGCCACCAGCAGAGATAACGGCGGGAGTTCGGTTGAGCAGTTCTTC. This gives the protein CATSRDNGGSSVEQFF. Full variable domain (rest looked up from reference TRBV15 and TRBJ2-1): DAMVIQNPRYQVTQFGKPVTLSCSQTLNHNVMYWYQQKSSQAPKLLFHYYDKDFNNEADTPDNFQSRRPNTSFCFLDIRSPGLGDTAMYLCATSRDNGGSSVEQFFGPGTRLTVL.

The V and J genes are TRBV6-2 or TRBV6-3 and TRBJ2-7; 7 bases are shared with TRBD1. CDR3 length: 14 residues. Germline CDR1 is MNHEY and CDR2 is SVGEGT. The V and J ends lost 5 bases and 5 bases, in that order; junction bases with no gene match: 9. The CDR3 spells CASSPSTGLDEQYF. CDR3 coding DNA: TGTGCCAGCAGTCCATCGACAGGGCTCGACGAGCAGTACTTC.

The genes are TRBV2 and TRBJ1-5, with 9 bases matching TRBD1. CDR1 SNHLY and CDR2 FYNNEI come from the germline V gene. The J segment lost 7 bases and the V segment lost 4 bases, leaving 5 bases of the junction unmatched. The CDR3 runs 14 residues. The CDR3 sequence: CASSGTGAGQPQHF. In DNA, the CDR3 is TGTGCCAGCAGTGGGACAGGGGCTGGGCAGCCCCAGCATTTT.

This clone has more than one count but fewer than ten. The J gene is TRBJ1-2, the V gene TRBV5-1, with a tentative D call TRBD1 (5 bases). Germline assignment: CDR1 SGHRS and CDR2 YFSETQ. Trimming took 3 bases from V and 5 from J, leaving 14 bases between them. This CDR3 comprises 14 residues. CDR3 DNA: TGCGCCAGCAGCTCGGGGGGGATTCTTTATGGCTACACCTTC. It translates to CASSSGGILYGYTF.

J is TRBJ2-7 and V is TRBV4-1, with 11 nucleotides matching TRBD2. This CDR3 comprises 16 residues. CDR1 MGHRA and CDR2 YSYEKL come from the germline V gene. The V segment lost 1 base and the J segment 3 bases; nucleotides outside the gene matches: 5. The CDR3 sequence is CASSQGASGRIYEQYF. As DNA, the CDR3 is TGCGCCAGCAGCCAAGGGGCTAGCGGGAGGATCTACGAGCAGTACTTC.

V is TRBV5-5 and J is TRBJ1-5; D gene ambiguous. The V and J ends lost 2 bases and 4 bases respectively, with 13 bases between them. Per germline, CDR1 SGHKS and CDR2 YYEKEE (reference sequence). The CDR3 contains 15 residues. CDR3 protein: CASSFSGNDNQPQHF. The CDR3 DNA reads as TGTGCCAGCAGCTTTTCGGGGAACGATAATCAGCCCCAGCATTTT.

The J gene is TRBJ2-4, the V gene TRBV15; D is perhaps TRBD2 (6 bases). Per germline, CDR1 LNHNV and CDR2 YYDKDF (reference sequence). This CDR3 is 14 amino acids long. Trimming removed 5 bases at V and 11 bases at J, with 19 bases between. The CDR3 nucleotides are TGTGCCACCAGCCGCGTGCTACTGGGAGGCGTTCAGTACTTC. Translating gives CATSRVLLGGVQYF.

The V gene is TRBV18, the J gene TRBJ2-7; 7 bases line up with TRBD2. Trimming cost V 3 bases and J 2 bases; bases outside gene matches: 7. The germline gives CDR1 KGHSH, CDR2 LQKENI. The CDR3 has 15 residues. The CDR3 region is CASSPAGDATYEQYF. Here the CDR3 DNA reads TGTGCCAGCTCACCGGCGGGAGATGCCACCTACGAGCAGTACTTC. Full variable domain (rest looked up from reference TRBV18 and TRBJ2-7): NAGVMQNPRHLVRRRGQEARLRCSPMKGHSHVYWYRQLPEEGLKFMVYLQKENIIDESGMPKERFSAEFPKEGPSILRIQQVVRGDSAAYFCASSPAGDATYEQYFGPGTRLTVT.

The rearrangement links TRBV3-1 (or the pseudogene TRBV3-2) to TRBJ2-7, with D possibly TRBD2 on 5 matching bases. V dropped 0 bases and J dropped 2 bases, with 14 bases sitting between them. This CDR3 contains 16 residues. Per the germline V gene, CDR1 is LGHDT and CDR2 is YNNKEL (reference sequence). DNA for the CDR3: TGTGCCAGCAGCCAAGAGATAAGGACTGGAACCTACGAGCAGTACTTC. Translated: CASSQEIRTGTYEQYF.